Each of the 20 T cell receptor beta chains below was sequenced from the same sample in a study of T cells in Graves' hyperthyroidism and ophthalmopathy. The CDR3 regions of TCR beta were amplified from RNA transcripts. A set of HTBI primers served as the primers for a first-round RT-PCR of the TCR CDR3. One entry per CDR3 protein, called by TCRdb with MiXCR from the multiplex PCR reads. This table holds approximately 560,000 distinct CDR3 sequences, 15% to 18% found once. The sample taken for sequencing was blood. These receptors all come from a woman aged 30 to 39 with Graves' hyperthyroidism.

This clonotype was recorded many times. The V gene is TRBV29-1, the J gene TRBJ2-1; D might be TRBD2 (5 bases). Germline V gene sequence: CDR1 SQVTM, CDR2 ANQGSEA. The ends were cut back, 7 bases at V and 0 bases at J, with 10 bases in the middle. CDR3 length equals 13 residues. The DNA for the CDR3 is TGCAGCGGCAGCGGTAGCTCCTACAATGAGCAGTTCTTC. Its translation: CSGSGSSYNEQFF.

This clonotype was counted ten times or more. The V and J genes are TRBV9 and TRBJ2-1; TRBD2 matches 12 bases. CDR3 length: 15 amino acids. Germline V CDR1 and CDR2: SGDLS, YYNGEE. J lost 7 bases, V lost 6 bases, and 8 bases had no gene match. The CDR3 region is CASTQGLAGPNEQFF. CDR3 coding DNA: TGTGCCAGCACCCAGGGACTAGCGGGCCCTAATGAGCAGTTCTTC.

The chain is built from TRBV10-3 and TRBJ1-4, with TRBD1 matching 9 bases. The CDR3 runs to 18 residues. V lost 3 bases to trimming and J lost 3 bases; unmatched junction nucleotides: 11. Germline values: CDR1 ENHRY, CDR2 SYGVKD. This CDR3 is CAISDGTGRARANEKLFF. In DNA, the CDR3 is TGTGCCATCAGTGATGGGACAGGGAGGGCCCGGGCTAATGAAAAACTGTTTTTT.

This clonotype was seen a few times. The gene calls are TRBV14 and TRBJ1-2; weak D call: TRBD1 (5 bases). This CDR3 has 15 residues. Germline V gene sequence: CDR1 SGHDN, CDR2 FVKESK. V was pared by 0 bases and J by 7 bases, with 15 bases between. CDR3 protein: CASSQDPGPGSGYTF. CDR3 nucleotides: TGTGCCAGCAGCCAAGATCCGGGACCGGGGTCTGGCTACACCTTC. Together with reference TRBV14 and TRBJ1-2, the CDR3 gives the full variable domain: EAGVTQFPSHSVIEKGQTVTLRCDPISGHDNLYWYRRVMGKEIKFLLHFVKESKQDESGMPNNRFLAERTGGTYSTLKVQPAELEDSGVYFCASSQDPGPGSGYTFGSGTRLTVV.

This clonotype was counted a few times. The CDR3 here is CASSEWDEQYF. The CDR3, as DNA: TGTGCCAGCAGTGAATGGGACGAGCAGTACTTC. The rearrangement links TRBV6-1 to TRBJ2-7; D is unresolved. V lost 2 bases, J lost 5 bases, and 4 bases lay in between. The CDR3 is 11 residues long. Germline CDR1 reads MNHNS; CDR2 reads SASEGT.

This clonotype was recorded once. Just one base apart from a much larger clone, this may be a read error. The chain joins TRBV6-1 to TRBJ2-1; TRBD2 matches 11 bases. Trimming cost V 7 bases and J 6 bases; bases outside gene matches: 8. Germline V gene lookup returns CDR1 MNHNS and CDR2 SASEGT. The CDR3 runs to 15 residues. The chain's CDR3 is CASTSLAGATNEQFF. In nucleotides, the CDR3 is TGTGCCAGCACCTCACTAGCGGGAGCCACCAATGAGCAGTTCTTC.

This clonotype was recorded a few times. The V call is TRBV6-2 or TRBV6-3, the J call TRBJ2-1; D gene uncertain. The V and J ends lost 2 bases and 8 bases respectively, with 10 bases between them. CDR1 and CDR2 from the germline V gene are MNHEY and SVGEGT. The CDR3 loop spans 13 amino acids. CDR3 sequence reads: CASSYLEDHEQFF. As DNA, the CDR3 is TGTGCCAGCAGTTACCTCGAGGACCATGAGCAGTTCTTC.

The sample holds a few counts of this clonotype. Its ends do not fully match the called genes, so a read error is possible. The chain is built from TRBV20-1 and TRBJ2-1, with 7 bases aligning to TRBD2. The CDR3 spans 16 residues. CDR1 DFQATT and CDR2 SNEGSKA come from the germline V gene (reference sequence). The CDR3 DNA follows: TGCGGTGCTAGCGGTCGAGTCAGGGCAATCGACAATGAGCAGTTCTTC. Its protein product is CGASGRVRAIDNEQFF.

The V and J genes are TRBV7-9 and TRBJ1-2; D call uncertain. The V gene's germline CDR1 is SEHNR and CDR2 FQNEAQ (reference sequence). V shed 2 bases and J shed 8 bases, with 12 bases lying between them. The CDR3 has 13 residues. The CDR3 nucleotides read TGTGCCAGCAGCTTACCACCTGCGATAGGCTACACCTTC. It translates to CASSLPPAIGYTF.

This clonotype was detected ten times or more. V is TRBV29-1 and J is TRBJ2-7, with 8 bases that match TRBD2. V shed 6 bases and J 3 bases; nucleotides not matched to a gene: 10. The CDR3 runs to 14 residues. The germline gives CDR1 SQVTM, CDR2 ANQGSEA. The CDR3: CSVDLGLGNYEQYF. In DNA form, the CDR3 reads TGCAGCGTGGACCTGGGACTAGGCAACTACGAGCAGTACTTC.

This clonotype was counted at least ten times. This chain joins TRBV2 and TRBJ2-5; D uncertain. This CDR3 spans 11 amino acids. Germline CDR1 and CDR2: SNHLY and FYNNEI. The ends were cut back, 7 bases at V and 5 bases at J, with 8 bases in the middle. DNA for the CDR3: TGTGCCAGCATAGTCTGGGAGACCCAGTACTTC. Translation gives CASIVWETQYF.

A few counts support this clonotype. CDR3 bases: TGTGCCAGCAGCGCCCAAACTAGCGGTCGACCATCCTTCACAGATACGCAGTATTTT. Its protein product is CASSAQTSGRPSFTDTQYF. The rearrangement links TRBV9 to TRBJ2-3; 8 nucleotides match TRBD2. This CDR3 contains 19 residues. Germline V CDR1 and CDR2: SGDLS, YYNGEE. Germline trimming cut 3 bases from V and 2 bases from J; bases unmatched to any gene: 17.

Of note for this clonotype: Its ends do not fully match the called genes, so a read error is possible. The V gene is TRBV7-3, the J gene TRBJ2-2, with unresolved D. The CDR3 is made up of 13 amino acids. Germline V gene sequence: CDR1 SGHTA, CDR2 FQGTGA. The CDR3 coding sequence is TGTGTCAGCAGCCGCCCGAACACCGGGGAGCTGTTTTTT. This codes for CVSSRPNTGELFF.

The genes are TRBV7-2 and TRBJ1-3; D unclear. CDR1 SGHTA and CDR2 FQGNSA come from the germline V gene. Deletions cut 3 bases from V and 0 bases from J, with 9 bases between. The CDR3 runs to 15 residues. The CDR3 spells CASSFRRTSGNTIYF. The CDR3 DNA sequence: TGTGCCAGCAGCTTTCGCCGAACCTCTGGAAACACCATATATTTT.

This clonotype appeared many times. The genes are TRBV5-6 and TRBJ1-1; D call uncertain. In germline, CDR1 is SGHDT, CDR2 YYEEEE. The CDR3 has 15 amino acids. The V and J ends lost 0 bases and 5 bases respectively, with 14 bases between them. Here the CDR3 DNA reads TGTGCCAGCAGCTTGGCCGCCCGGCGACTTACTGAAGCTTTCTTT. This encodes CASSLAARRLTEAFF. The full variable domain, in which reference TRBV5-6 and TRBJ1-1 provide the parts outside the CDR3, is DAGVTQSPTHLIKTRGQQVTLRCSPKSGHDTVSWYQQALGQGPQFIFQYYEEEERQRGNFPDRFSGHQFPNYSSELNVNALLLGDSALYLCASSLAARRLTEAFFGQGTRLTVV.

This clonotype was seen at least ten times. This chain joins TRBV12-3 or TRBV12-4 and TRBJ2-7, with TRBD2 identical over 9 bases. J gave up 1 base and V 3 bases, and 4 bases lay outside the gene matches. The CDR3 runs to 15 residues. Here the CDR3 DNA reads TGTGCCAGCAGTTTTCGCGGGGGGGATTCCTACGAGCAGTACTTC. This codes for CASSFRGGDSYEQYF.

There are many counts of this clonotype. V gene TRBV6-1 combines with J gene TRBJ1-5; TRBD1 might be the D (5 bases). Trimming removed 6 bases at V and 1 base at J, with 16 bases between. Germline assignment: CDR1 MNHNS and CDR2 SASEGT. This CDR3 is 16 amino acids long. The DNA for the CDR3 is TGTGCCAGCAGAATAAGGGTGGGGGGGAGCAATCAGCCCCAGCATTTT. As protein: CASRIRVGGSNQPQHF.

The rearrangement uses TRBV28 and TRBJ1-1; tentative D call: TRBD1 (5 bases). The CDR3 runs 16 residues. V lost 1 base to trimming and J lost 0 bases, with 12 bases between them. Germline lookup yields CDR1 MDHEN and CDR2 SYDVKM. Here the CDR3 reads CASSLSNGAMNTEAFF. CDR3 coding DNA: TGTGCCAGCAGTTTATCCAACGGGGCAATGAACACTGAAGCTTTCTTT. The complete variable domain, with remaining parts taken from reference TRBV28 and TRBJ1-1, reads DVKVTQSSRYLVKRTGEKVFLECVQDMDHENMFWYRQDPGLGLRLIYFSYDVKMKEKGDIPEGYSVSREKKERFSLILESASTNQTSMYLCASSLSNGAMNTEAFFGQGTRLTVV.

In its sample, this clonotype was seen a few times. The CDR3, as DNA: TGCAGTGCTAGGATGGGTAGGGGGTTAACCGAAGCTTTCTTT. The encoded protein is CSARMGRGLTEAFF. The chain recombines TRBV20-1 with TRBJ1-1; weak D call: TRBD1 (6 bases). Trimming stripped 3 bases from V and 8 bases from J, with 19 bases between. Germline assignment: CDR1 DFQATT and CDR2 SNEGSKA (reference sequence). The CDR3 covers 14 residues.

Ten or more counts support this clonotype. The V call is TRBV27, the J call TRBJ2-7, with a weak D call TRBD1 (7 bases). The CDR3 extends over 15 amino acids. Deletions cut 2 bases from V and 1 base from J, with 12 bases between. CDR1 is MNHEY and CDR2 is SMNVEV in the germline V gene (reference sequence). For the CDR3, the DNA is TGTGCCAGCAGTTTAAAGTCAGGGGGGTCCTACGAGCAGTACTTC. Translation gives CASSLKSGGSYEQYF.